These 27 T cell receptor beta chains were all obtained from the same sample, sequenced in a study of cytomegalovirus exposure and HLA in healthy donors. Both 60 Vbeta primers and 13 Jbeta primers went into the PCR. Assay used: immunoSEQ multiplex PCR; TCRdb lists only in-frame clones, some missing. This table holds over 150,000 clones, around 75% found once. The specimen sequenced was PBMCs. All receptors come from a woman in her twenties or thirties in good health and CMV-seropositive.

The chain uses TRBV13 and TRBJ2-7; 9 bases match TRBD2. Unmatched junction bases numbered 9, after V lost 6 bases and J lost 0 bases. The CDR3 is made up of 16 amino acids. Germline V gene sequence: CDR1 PRHDT, CDR2 FYEKMQ (reference sequence). CDR3 sequence (DNA): TGTGCCAGCAGGGAAAGGCGGGAGGGACTCTCCTACGAGCAGTACTTC. This translates into CASRERREGLSYEQYF.

The CDR3 sequence is CASHGLAGGGEQFF. For the CDR3, the DNA is TGTGCCAGCCATGGACTAGCGGGAGGGGGTGAGCAGTTCTTC. V is TRBV6-1 and J is TRBJ2-1; 15 bases agree with TRBD2. J gave up 9 bases and V 8 bases, and 5 bases lay outside the gene matches. The CDR3 spans 14 residues. Germline V lookup: CDR1 MNHNS, CDR2 SASEGT.

The CDR3, as DNA: TGTGCCAGCAGCCATGGACTAGCGGGAGTGTATATCGAGCAGTACTTC. It yields the protein CASSHGLAGVYIEQYF. The gene calls are TRBV5-4 and TRBJ2-7, with 13 bases that match TRBD2. CDR1 and CDR2 from the germline V gene are SGHNT and YYREEE (reference sequence). V was clipped by 4 bases and J by 6 bases; unmatched bases: 10. This CDR3 has 16 amino acids.

As for this clone: This same CDR3 is encoded by further DNA sequences in the sample. The V call is TRBV7-9, the J call TRBJ2-7, with TRBD2 as a possible D gene (5 bases). The ends were cut back, 1 base at V and 0 bases at J, with 10 bases in the middle. CDR1 is SEHNR, CDR2 FQNEAQ, per germline (reference sequence). The CDR3 runs to 15 residues. This chain's CDR3 is CASSLEGGLSYEQYF. The CDR3 DNA follows: TGTGCCAGCAGCTTAGAGGGCGGACTCTCCTACGAGCAGTACTTC. Drawing the rest from reference TRBV7-9 and TRBJ2-7, the complete variable domain is DTGVSQNPRHKITKRGQNVTFRCDPISEHNRLYWYRQTLGQGPEFLTYFQNEAQLEKSRLLSDRFSAERPKGSFSTLEIQRTEQGDSAMYLCASSLEGGLSYEQYFGPGTRLTVT.

The rearrangement links TRBV28 to TRBJ1-1, with D possibly being TRBD1 (6 bases). Trimming removed 2 bases from V and 0 bases from J, with 16 bases in between. The CDR3 is 17 residues long. Germline lookup yields CDR1 MDHEN and CDR2 SYDVKM. CDR3 region: CASSLMTGYQMNTEAFF. CDR3 nucleotide sequence: TGTGCCAGCAGTTTAATGACAGGATATCAAATGAACACTGAAGCTTTCTTT.

The rearrangement joins TRBV20-1 to TRBJ1-2; D remains ambiguous. V gave up 6 bases and J gave up 12 bases, with 14 bases separating them. Germline-derived CDR1 and CDR2 are DFQATT and SNEGSKA (reference sequence). The CDR3 extends over 10 amino acids. Here the CDR3 reads CSAPILGNTF. The DNA of the CDR3 is TGCAGTGCCCCGATCCTGGGCAACACCTTC.

The chain couples TRBV29-1 to TRBJ2-3; TRBD1 aligns across 7 bases. Trimming removed 6 bases from V and 5 bases from J; junction bases left unmatched: 11. The germline V gene has CDR1 SQVTM and CDR2 ANQGSEA. This CDR3 is 14 amino acids long. The CDR3 DNA is TGCAGCGTGCTCAAAAGGGGGCAGGTAGATACGCAGTATTTT. The encoded protein is CSVLKRGQVDTQYF.

V is TRBV6-5 and J is TRBJ2-7; D might be TRBD1 (6 bases). The CDR3 contains 15 residues. The germline V gene has CDR1 MNHEY and CDR2 SVGAGI. The V and J ends lost 6 bases and 0 bases respectively, with 15 bases between them. In DNA, the CDR3 is TGTGCCAGCAGCCCCCGGGACACAAGCTCCTACGAGCAGTACTTC. The encoded protein is CASSPRDTSSYEQYF.

The chain couples TRBV7-2 to TRBJ2-3; D unresolved. The germline V gene has CDR1 SGHTA and CDR2 FQGNSA. The CDR3 runs to 14 residues. V lost 1 base, J lost 9 bases, and 14 bases lay in between. The CDR3 sequence is CASSLGLARSTQYF. Here the CDR3 DNA reads TGTGCCAGCAGCTTAGGGCTGGCAAGGAGCACGCAGTATTTT.

V and J are TRBV10-3 and TRBJ2-7, with a weak D call TRBD1 (6 bases). The germline V gene encodes CDR1 ENHRY and CDR2 SYGVKD. Trimming shortened V by 6 bases and J by 0 bases, and 12 bases separated the two germline ends. This CDR3 spans 14 amino acids. CDR3: CAISTGLSSYEQYF. For the CDR3, the DNA is TGTGCCATCAGCACAGGGCTGAGCTCCTACGAGCAGTACTTC.

The chain couples TRBV28 to TRBJ2-1; 12 bases map to TRBD2. From germline, CDR1 is MDHEN and CDR2 SYDVKM. The V segment lost 5 bases and the J segment 6 bases; nucleotides outside the gene matches: 8. There are 16 residues in the CDR3. This CDR3 reads CASSPRLAGAPNEQFF. The CDR3 DNA reads as TGTGCCAGCAGTCCGCGACTAGCGGGAGCCCCCAATGAGCAGTTCTTC. Based on the CDR3 plus reference TRBV28 and TRBJ2-1, the full variable domain is DVKVTQSSRYLVKRTGEKVFLECVQDMDHENMFWYRQDPGLGLRLIYFSYDVKMKEKGDIPEGYSVSREKKERFSLILESASTNQTSMYLCASSPRLAGAPNEQFFGPGTRLTVL.

This rearrangement joins TRBV6-1 to TRBJ2-7; D uncertain. V was trimmed by 6 bases and J by 2 bases, leaving 14 bases between them. The CDR3 totals 14 residues. Germline V CDR1 and CDR2: MNHNS, SASEGT. The CDR3 sequence: CASSRNLGAYEQYF. As DNA, the CDR3 is TGTGCCAGCAGCCGAAACCTAGGTGCCTACGAGCAGTACTTC.

The V gene is TRBV25-1, the J gene TRBJ2-3; D remains unclear. CDR3 length equals 14 residues. Trimming stripped 4 bases from V and 3 bases from J, with 11 bases between. Germline CDR1 is MGHDK and CDR2 is SYGVNS. CDR3 sequence: CASSASFSTDTQYF. The CDR3, as DNA: TGTGCCAGCAGTGCTAGTTTCTCAACAGATACGCAGTATTTT.

The gene calls are TRBV28 and TRBJ2-1; D is possibly TRBD1 (6 bases). The CDR3 loop spans 13 amino acids. Trimming removed 6 bases from V and 5 bases from J, with 11 bases in between. The germline gives CDR1 MDHEN, CDR2 SYDVKM. The CDR3: CASRGQPNNEQFF. The CDR3 DNA is TGTGCCAGCAGAGGACAGCCCAACAATGAGCAGTTCTTC.

J is TRBJ1-5 and V is TRBV2, with 7 nucleotides matching TRBD1. CDR1 and CDR2 (germline): SNHLY, FYNNEI. This CDR3 is 16 amino acids long. V lost 6 bases to trimming and J lost 4 bases; unmatched junction nucleotides: 12. CDR3 bases: TGTGCCAGCAGCCCTCAAACGACAGGGAGGAATCAGCCCCAGCATTTT. Translated, it gives CASSPQTTGRNQPQHF.

This clone was observed a single time. The chain carries TRBV9 and TRBJ2-1; 7 nucleotides align to TRBD2. Germline V gene lookup returns CDR1 SGDLS and CDR2 YYNGEE. This CDR3 has 14 amino acids. The V segment lost 4 bases and the J segment 8 bases; nucleotides outside the gene matches: 9. The CDR3 protein is CASSQASGWDEQFF. The CDR3 nucleotides read TGTGCCAGCAGCCAAGCTAGCGGATGGGATGAGCAGTTCTTC.

This rearrangement joins TRBV5-4 to TRBJ2-3, with D perhaps TRBD2 (6 bases). With 1 base removed from V and 1 base from J, the gap between germline ends came to 19 bases. CDR3 length: 18 amino acids. Germline assignment: CDR1 SGHNT and CDR2 YYREEE (reference sequence). In DNA form, the CDR3 reads TGTGCCAGCAGCTTGCCCCCTACTCCGGGACTGGGCACAGATACGCAGTATTTT. Its translation: CASSLPPTPGLGTDTQYF.

The CDR3 DNA reads TGTGCCAGCAGTGTACAGAGCAGCAATCAGCCCCAGCATTTT. The encoded protein is CASSVQSSNQPQHF. V and J are TRBV2 and TRBJ1-5; D not certain. The germline gives CDR1 SNHLY, CDR2 FYNNEI. With 4 bases removed from V and 1 base from J, the gap between germline ends came to 8 bases. This CDR3 comprises 14 residues.

The chain couples TRBV6-1 to TRBJ2-2; TRBD1 aligns across 10 bases. The CDR3 extends over 14 amino acids. V lost 6 bases, J lost 5 bases, and 3 bases stayed unmatched. CDR1 and CDR2 from the germline V gene are MNHNS and SASEGT. The CDR3 sequence is CASRRQGATGELFF. The CDR3 coding sequence is TGTGCCAGCAGGAGACAGGGGGCAACCGGGGAGCTGTTTTTT.

The chain links TRBV28 to TRBJ1-4; D ambiguous. This CDR3 has 12 residues. The V end lost 2 bases, the J end lost 5 bases, and 3 bases lay between the germline ends. CDR1 is MDHEN, CDR2 SYDVKM, per germline. The CDR3 DNA is TGTGCCAGCAGTTTAGGCAATGAAAAACTGTTTTTT. Its translation: CASSLGNEKLFF.

This clone was seen a handful of times. The genes are TRBV28 and TRBJ1-3, with D maybe TRBD1 (5 bases). Germline CDR1 and CDR2: MDHEN and SYDVKM. V lost 7 bases and J 4 bases, leaving 11 bases between the germline ends. The length of the CDR3 is 13 residues. The chain's CDR3 is CASKTRQGNTIYF. The CDR3 DNA sequence: TGTGCCAGCAAAACACGACAGGGAAACACCATATATTTT.

With regard to this clone: Its ends do not fully match the called genes, so a read error is possible. The chain combines TRBV7-9 with TRBJ2-1; D not resolved. Looked up from germline, CDR1 is SEHNR and CDR2 is FQNEAQ (reference sequence). The CDR3 runs 12 residues. The CDR3, as DNA: TGTTCCAGCAGCAGCGTCTACAATGAGCAGTTCTTC. Its protein is CSSSSVYNEQFF.

This rearrangement joins TRBV6-5 to TRBJ1-1, with unresolved D. Trimming removed 0 bases from V and 7 bases from J, with 9 bases in between. The CDR3 covers 13 residues. CDR1 is MNHEY, CDR2 SVGAGI, per germline. The CDR3 region is CASSYSAALEAFF. In DNA form, the CDR3 reads TGTGCCAGCAGTTACTCAGCGGCGCTTGAAGCTTTCTTT.

The chain carries TRBV19 and TRBJ1-2; 9 bases match TRBD1. This CDR3 has 14 amino acids. CDR1 LNHDA and CDR2 SQIVND come from the germline V gene (reference sequence). The trim removed 8 bases at V and 8 bases at J, leaving 12 bases unmatched. In DNA, the CDR3 is TGTGCCAGTTGTGCCGGGACAGGGACGTCCGGCTACACCTTC. It specifies CASCAGTGTSGYTF.

This clone was seen only a few times. Compared with germline, one end of the junction differs, possibly owing to a read error. The chain has TRBV28 and TRBJ2-7, with a possible D match to TRBD1 (5 bases). The CDR3 is made up of 12 amino acids. Germline V gene lookup returns CDR1 MDHEN and CDR2 SYDVKM. The CDR3 DNA reads TGTGCCAGCACCTCCGATTCAGGGTATCCCTTCTTC. Its protein is CASTSDSGYPFF.

This clone was recorded once. The chain recombines TRBV6-4 with TRBJ1-1, with 7 positions matching TRBD1. This CDR3 region has 13 residues. Looked up from germline, CDR1 is MRHNA and CDR2 is SNTAGT. The V gene end was trimmed by 6 bases and the J gene end by 6 bases; junction bases not matched to a gene: 7. CDR3 sequence reads: CASRQGREAEAFF. The CDR3 nucleotides read TGTGCCAGCAGACAGGGGCGAGAGGCTGAAGCTTTCTTT.

CDR3 nucleotide sequence: TGTGCCAGCAGTGCCAGAACAAATCCGAACACCGGGGAGCTGTTTTTT. Its protein product is CASSARTNPNTGELFF. The rearrangement uses TRBV25-1 and TRBJ2-2; D is ambiguous. The CDR3 length is 16 residues. Germline V gives CDR1 MGHDK, CDR2 SYGVNS. Trimming removed 4 bases at V and 0 bases at J, with 12 bases between.